This T cell receptor (beta chain) was identified in a study of CD8 T cells in Susac syndrome. Germline V CDR1 and CDR2: SGHVS, FNYEAQ. There are 13 residues in the CDR3. V dropped 5 bases and J dropped 1 base, with 6 bases sitting between them. Random hexamers were used to reverse transcribe an amount of roughly 0.5 to 1 ug RNA. TCR beta CDR3 was amplified by immunoSEQ covering 54 Vbeta and 13 Jbeta. Via MiXCR, TCRdb re-called the immunoSEQ multiplex PCR reads, giving one row per CDR3 protein. The table includes roughly 80,000 distinct CDR3 sequences, about 93% detected once. The material sequenced was CD8+ T cells from PBMCs. The chain recombines TRBV7-6 with TRBJ1-5; D gene ambiguous. The sequence derives from a human donor in good health. For the CDR3, the DNA is TGTGCCAGCAGCCAGACGAGCAATCAGCCCCAGCATTTT. As protein: CASSQTSNQPQHF.